Here is one TCR beta chain with its context. Its specificity is not known. This sample is drawn from a study of shared clonotypes between healthy human individuals. Looking at the study overall: Donor composition was a couple of women and a few men, aged 18 to 49. Study results and caveats: Sampling involved blood alone; tissue repertoires likely differ. Between several donors, naive CD4 clonotypes were shared at a level of about 5%.

The method was immunoSEQ multiplex PCR; TCRdb's version includes in-frame clones alone and lacks a portion of them. The sample records under 1,100,000 clones, 78% being singletons. The trim removed 2 bases at V and 7 bases at J, leaving 2 bases unmatched. This CDR3 region has 14 residues. Germline lookup yields CDR1 SGHAT and CDR2 FQDESV (reference sequence). The J gene is TRBJ2-2, the V gene TRBV11-1; TRBD2 aligns across 9 bases. Input material: memory CD4+ T cells from PBMCs. Documented subset: CD45RA-negative fraction. The sequence was obtained from a man aged 18 to 29 in good health. Some clones in this sample may be carry-over from other donors' samples. The CDR3 protein is CASSLRREGGELFF. The DNA for the CDR3 is TGTGCCAGCAGCTTAAGGCGGGAGGGCGGGGAGCTGTTTTTT.